This T cell receptor (beta chain) was sequenced in a study of OX40 agonist ivuxolimab in advanced cancers. Measured with immunoSEQ multiplex PCR; TCRdb has only the in-frame clones, and not every one. The table has some 10,000 clones, approximately 80% seen once. The CDR3 has 16 residues. CDR1 MNHNS and CDR2 SASEGT come from the germline V gene. The V end was cut by 3 bases, the J end by 0 bases, with 12 bases between. J is TRBJ2-1 and V is TRBV6-1; the D is unclear. The specimen was CD4+ or CD8+ T cells sorted from blood, collected in a trial of the OX40 agonist ivuxolimab. This TCR was recovered from an adult with an advanced solid tumor such as melanoma, head and neck, liver or kidney cancer. DNA for the CDR3: TGTGCCAGCAGTGATGTGGCCCGTACCTCCTACAATGAGCAGTTCTTC. As protein: CASSDVARTSYNEQFF.